A selection of T cell receptor beta chains follows, all from one sample in a study of T cell responses to AZD1222 COVID-19 vaccine. Generated by immunoSEQ multiplex PCR, the TCRdb table keeps only in-frame clones and is missing some. This table holds roughly 80,000 clones, roughly 90% found once. This sample comprised peripheral blood, obtained on day 0 of MenACWY control vaccination. These TCRs come from an adult in good health. The CDR3 runs from the conserved cysteine through the conserved F or W. Each record gives: J gene, D gene, V gene, clone size, CDR3 DNA, CDR3 protein. A D gene is named only where the DNA matches it firmly. Some rows have no size entry. The others give once, few or many, or a class for an expanded clone.

J: TRBJ2-3; D: TRBD1; V: TRBV19; size: -; DNA: TGTGCCAGTAGGGGGGACAGGTTCCGCACAGATACGCAGTATTTT; CDR3: CASRGDRFRTDTQYF
J: TRBJ1-1; D: -; V: TRBV19; size: -; DNA: TGTGCCAGTAGTCAACAGGGTGAAGCTTTCTTT; CDR3: CASSQQGEAFF
J: TRBJ1-2; D: -; V: TRBV7-8; size: -; DNA: TGTGCCAGCAGCTTAGTTTCCGACTATGGCTACACCTTC; CDR3: CASSLVSDYGYTF
J: TRBJ2-1; D: TRBD2; V: TRBV11-1; size: -; DNA: TGTGCCAGCAGCGGCTGGACTAGCGCGTCCTACAATGAGCAGTTCTTC; CDR3: CASSGWTSASYNEQFF
J: TRBJ1-1; D: -; V: TRBV6-5; size: -; DNA: TGTGCCAGCAGCACCAACACTGAAGCTTTCTTT; CDR3: CASSTNTEAFF
J: TRBJ2-7; D: TRBD2; V: TRBV2; size: -; DNA: TGTGCCAGCAGTCGGGTACTAGCGGGATACGAGCAGTACTTC; CDR3: CASSRVLAGYEQYF
J: TRBJ1-4; D: -; V: TRBV19; size: once; DNA: TGTGCCAGTAGTATGCCTGGGGGAGTGGCGACTAATGAAAAACTGTTTTTT; CDR3: CASSMPGGVATNEKLFF
J: TRBJ2-7; D: TRBD2; V: TRBV9; size: -; DNA: TGTGCCAGCAGCGTGGCAGGGACTACTCGTGAGCAGTACTTC; CDR3: CASSVAGTTREQYF
J: TRBJ1-1; D: TRBD1; V: TRBV7-2; size: -; DNA: TGTGCCAGCAGCTATGACAGGGACACTGAAGCTTTCTTT; CDR3: CASSYDRDTEAFF
J: TRBJ2-5; D: -; V: TRBV10-1; size: -; DNA: TGCGCCAGCAGTGAAGGGGGGGAGCCAGAGACCCAGTACTTC; CDR3: CASSEGGEPETQYF
J: TRBJ2-5; D: TRBD2; V: TRBV5-1; size: -; DNA: TGCGCCAGCAGCTGGCCAGACAGGCCCCGGACTAGCGGCAACCAAGAGACCCAGTACTTC; CDR3: CASSWPDRPRTSGNQETQYF
J: TRBJ2-7; D: -; V: TRBV6-2/TRBV6-3; size: -; DNA: TGTGCCAGCAGTTACCCGTCCATCGAGCAGTACTTC; CDR3: CASSYPSIEQYF
J: TRBJ2-7; D: -; V: TRBV7-2; size: -; DNA: TGTGCCAGCAGCTTATTCGCAGGGGACTACGAGCAGTACTTC; CDR3: CASSLFAGDYEQYF
J: TRBJ2-1; D: TRBD1; V: TRBV20-1; size: -; DNA: TGCAGTGCTAGTTCGGGACAGAAGTACAATGAGCAGTTCTTC; CDR3: CSASSGQKYNEQFF
J: TRBJ1-1; D: -; V: TRBV7-9; size: -; DNA: TGTGCCAGCAGCTTAGGTGGGAAAGCTGAAGCTTTCTTT; CDR3: CASSLGGKAEAFF
J: TRBJ1-1; D: TRBD1; V: TRBV3-1/TRBV3-2; size: -; DNA: TGTGCCAGCAGCCAAGTTCGACAGGGTTCTGAAGCTTTCTTT; CDR3: CASSQVRQGSEAFF
J: TRBJ2-1; D: TRBD2; V: TRBV2; size: -; DNA: TGTGCCAGCAGCCCGGGACTAGCGCACAATGAGCAGTTCTTC; CDR3: CASSPGLAHNEQFF
J: TRBJ2-2; D: -; V: TRBV28; size: once; DNA: TGTGCCAGCAGTTTAGCAGGGGGGTACACCGGGGAGCTGTTTTTT; CDR3: CASSLAGGYTGELFF
J: TRBJ2-7; D: TRBD2; V: TRBV7-2; size: -; DNA: TGTGCCAGCAGCTTATCATTAGGCGGGAGTCAAGAGCAGTACTTC; CDR3: CASSLSLGGSQEQYF
J: TRBJ2-7; D: TRBD1; V: TRBV5-4; size: -; DNA: TGTGCCAGCAGCCCATACACCGGGACAGGGAATTACGAGCAGTACTTC; CDR3: CASSPYTGTGNYEQYF
J: TRBJ2-7; D: TRBD1; V: TRBV5-4; size: -; DNA: TGTGCCAGCAGCTTGGGGACAGGGGACGAGCAGTACTTC; CDR3: CASSLGTGDEQYF
J: TRBJ2-1; D: TRBD2; V: TRBV7-3; size: -; DNA: TGTGCCAGCAGCGTGACTTCGGGAGGCCCCTCCGCCAATGAGCAGTTCTTC; CDR3: CASSVTSGGPSANEQFF
J: TRBJ2-2; D: -; V: TRBV5-1; size: -; DNA: TGCGCCAGCAGCTTGGGGGGACCTCGAGGGGCCGGGAACACCGGGGAGCTGTTTTTT; CDR3: CASSLGGPRGAGNTGELFF
J: TRBJ2-1; D: -; V: TRBV28; size: -; DNA: TGTGCCAGCTCAACAATCTCAGAGGGCGATGAGCAGTTCTTC; CDR3: CASSTISEGDEQFF
J: TRBJ1-2; D: -; V: TRBV7-9; size: -; DNA: TGTGCCAGCAGCTTAGACTGGACAGTGGGGGGGAATGGCTACACCTTC; CDR3: CASSLDWTVGGNGYTF
J: TRBJ1-1; D: -; V: TRBV30; size: -; DNA: TGTGCCTGGAGTGGGGGCGACAGCCTGGGGTACACTGAAGCTTTCTTT; CDR3: CAWSGGDSLGYTEAFF
J: TRBJ2-1; D: TRBD2; V: TRBV4-1; size: -; DNA: TGCGCCAGCAGCCAAGGTCTCCTAGCGGGAGGTCGGAATGAGCAGTTCTTC; CDR3: CASSQGLLAGGRNEQFF
J: TRBJ2-7; D: TRBD1; V: TRBV11-2; size: -; DNA: TGTGCCAGCAGCTTATTGGGACAGGGGTCCTACGAGCAGTACTTC; CDR3: CASSLLGQGSYEQYF
J: TRBJ2-5; D: -; V: TRBV21-1; size: -; DNA: TGTGCCAGCAGCAAGGAGGGACAGGTGGAGACCCAGTACTTC; CDR3: CASSKEGQVETQYF
J: TRBJ2-1; D: -; V: TRBV4-2; size: -; DNA: TGTGCCAGCAGCCCGGCCCTAAATGAGCAGTTCTTC; CDR3: CASSPALNEQFF
J: TRBJ2-2; D: TRBD1; V: TRBV20-1; size: -; DNA: TGCAGTGCTAGTTCGGGACGGGGACAGATCGAACTCACCGGGGAGCTGTTTTTT; CDR3: CSASSGRGQIELTGELFF
J: TRBJ1-1; D: -; V: TRBV7-6; size: -; DNA: TGTGCCAGCAGCTTAGCCCTAACCGGGGGTGACACTGAAGCTTTCTTT; CDR3: CASSLALTGGDTEAFF
J: TRBJ1-4; D: -; V: TRBV4-3; size: -; DNA: TGCGCCTCCGAAGGAAAAAGGAAACGTGAAAAACTGTTTTTT; CDR3: CASEGKRKREKLFF
J: TRBJ1-1; D: -; V: TRBV24-1; size: -; DNA: TGTGCCACCAGTGAGGGATGGAACACTGAAGCTTTCTTT; CDR3: CATSEGWNTEAFF